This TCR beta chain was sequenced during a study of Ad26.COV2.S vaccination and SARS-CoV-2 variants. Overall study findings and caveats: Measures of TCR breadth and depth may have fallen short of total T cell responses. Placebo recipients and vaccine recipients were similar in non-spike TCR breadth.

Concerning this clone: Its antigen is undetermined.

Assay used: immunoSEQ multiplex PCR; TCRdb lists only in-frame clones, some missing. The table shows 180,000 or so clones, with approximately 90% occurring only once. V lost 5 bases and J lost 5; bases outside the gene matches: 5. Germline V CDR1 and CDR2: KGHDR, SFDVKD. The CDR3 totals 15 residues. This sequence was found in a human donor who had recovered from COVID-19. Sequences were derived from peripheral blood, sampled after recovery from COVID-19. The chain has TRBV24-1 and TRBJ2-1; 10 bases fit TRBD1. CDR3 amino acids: CATSGIGQGDNEQFF. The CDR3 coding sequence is TGTGCCACCAGTGGAATTGGACAGGGGGACAATGAGCAGTTCTTC.